This TCR beta chain was identified during a study of technical replicates of blood from a handful of donors. The CDR3 totals 15 residues. Germline V gene data show CDR1 as SNHLY and CDR2 as FYNNEI. V was pared by 8 bases and J by 0 bases, with 4 bases of the junction left unmatched. The repertoire was sequenced with immunoSEQ multiplex PCR; TCRdb's copy has only in-frame clones and lacks some. The sample carries about 80,000 clones, about 86% recorded once. Sequencing was carried out using PBMCs. The source of this sequence is a human donor in good health. Some clones in this sample may be carry-over from other donors' samples. This rearrangement joins TRBV2 to TRBJ1-5; 10 bases are a match to TRBD1. The CDR3 DNA reads as TGTGCCAGCGGGGACAGGGGATATAGCAATCAGCCCCAGCATTTT. Its translation is CASGDRGYSNQPQHF. Full variable domain (rest looked up from reference TRBV2 and TRBJ1-5): EPEVTQTPSHQVTQMGQEVILRCVPISNHLYFYWYRQILGQKVEFLVSFYNNEISEKSEIFDDQFSVERPDGSNFTLKIRSTKLEDSAMYFCASGDRGYSNQPQHFGDGTRLSIL.